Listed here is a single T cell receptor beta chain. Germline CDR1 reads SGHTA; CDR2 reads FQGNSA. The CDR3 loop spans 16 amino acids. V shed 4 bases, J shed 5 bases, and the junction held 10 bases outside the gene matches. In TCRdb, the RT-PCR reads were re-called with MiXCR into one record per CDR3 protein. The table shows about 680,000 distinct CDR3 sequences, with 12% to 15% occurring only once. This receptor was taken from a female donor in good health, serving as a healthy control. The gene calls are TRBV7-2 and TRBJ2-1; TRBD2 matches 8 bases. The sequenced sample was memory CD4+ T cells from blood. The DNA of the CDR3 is TGTGCCAGCAGCTGGAGGGTAAGCGGGAGACACAATGAGCAGTTCTTC. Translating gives CASSWRVSGRHNEQFF.